Presented here are 18 T cell receptor beta chains from one specimen sequenced in a study of shared clonotypes between healthy human individuals. Some clones are missing from TCRdb's copy, which holds only in-frame ones; the method was immunoSEQ multiplex PCR. The repertoire includes 1,400,000 or so clones, roughly 98.5% of them detected once, and roughly 0.36% sits in the top ten. Sequenced sample: naive CD4+ T cells sorted from blood. The subset: CD45RA+ positively selected. Receptors were obtained from a man aged 25 to 40 in good health.

V is TRBV7-2 and J is TRBJ2-2, with D possibly being TRBD1 (5 bases). This CDR3 spans 15 amino acids. CDR1 is SGHTA, CDR2 FQGNSA, per germline. Trimming took 3 bases from V and 6 from J, leaving 14 bases between them. The CDR3 nucleotides read TGTGCCAGCAGCTTCGTTAAAGGGGCGCCCGGGGAGCTGTTTTTT. Translated: CASSFVKGAPGELFF.

This chain links TRBV15 with TRBJ2-7; tentatively, D is TRBD1 (5 bases). Trimming pared 6 bases from V and 1 base from J, leaving 13 bases between. Germline CDR1 and CDR2: LNHNV and YYDKDF (reference sequence). The CDR3 has 14 amino acids. CDR3 DNA sequence: TGTGCCACCAGACAAACAGGACAATCCTACGAGCAGTACTTC. It is translated as CATRQTGQSYEQYF. Looking up the rest from reference TRBV15 and TRBJ2-7 gives the full variable domain: DAMVIQNPRYQVTQFGKPVTLSCSQTLNHNVMYWYQQKSSQAPKLLFHYYDKDFNNEADTPDNFQSRRPNTSFCFLDIRSPGLGDTAMYLCATRQTGQSYEQYFGPGTRLTVT.

This clone was detected only once. The chain links TRBV30 to TRBJ1-1, with TRBD1 matching 7 bases. In germline, CDR1 is GTSNPN, CDR2 SVGIG (reference sequence). This CDR3 is built from 13 residues. Unmatched junction bases numbered 10, after V lost 7 bases and J lost 5 bases. This CDR3 reads CASLTGVGTEAFF. As DNA, the CDR3 is TGTGCCTCTCTCACAGGGGTCGGAACTGAAGCTTTCTTT.

The chain employs TRBV28 and TRBJ2-2; no definite D call. This CDR3 has 11 residues. The V gene lost 3 bases and the J gene lost 6 bases, with 2 bases spanning the gap. Germline CDR1 MDHEN, CDR2 SYDVKM. CDR3 sequence: CASSFAGELFF. The CDR3 region has the DNA TGTGCCAGCAGTTTCGCCGGGGAGCTGTTTTTT.

The rearrangement links TRBV7-7 to TRBJ2-7; 7 bases are shared with TRBD2. This CDR3 region has 14 residues. With V trimmed by 5 bases and J by 0 bases, 4 bases remained unmatched. Per the germline V gene, CDR1 is SSHAT and CDR2 is FNYEAQ (reference sequence). CDR3 in DNA: TGTGCCAGCAGCCCTCGGGACTACTCCTACGAGCAGTACTTC. Translated, it gives CASSPRDYSYEQYF.

The chain combines TRBV5-1 with TRBJ2-1; perhaps TRBD2 as D (5 bases). This CDR3 spans 12 amino acids. Trimming took off 1 base at V and 9 bases at J, with 8 bases between the two ends. The V gene's germline CDR1 is SGHRS and CDR2 YFSETQ. CDR3: CASSLSGGEQFF. In DNA, the CDR3 is TGCGCCAGCAGCTTGTCTGGAGGTGAGCAGTTCTTC.

The V and J genes are TRBV10-3 and TRBJ2-1; no reliable D call. The CDR3 is made up of 12 amino acids. V lost 6 bases to trimming and J lost 5 bases, with 8 bases between them. Germline CDR1 is ENHRY and CDR2 is SYGVKD. Here the CDR3 DNA reads TGTGCCATCAGCTTCGACAACAATGAGCAGTTCTTC. This translates into CAISFDNNEQFF.

The chain uses TRBV28 and TRBJ2-1, with TRBD1 as a possible D gene (5 bases). In germline, CDR1 is MDHEN, CDR2 SYDVKM. The CDR3 runs 13 residues. Trimming took 9 bases from V and 4 from J, leaving 13 bases between them. The CDR3 loop is CASFSGFYNEQFF. The CDR3 region has the DNA TGTGCCAGTTTTTCAGGGTTTTACAATGAGCAGTTCTTC. Variable domain in full (rest from reference TRBV28 and TRBJ2-1): DVKVTQSSRYLVKRTGEKVFLECVQDMDHENMFWYRQDPGLGLRLIYFSYDVKMKEKGDIPEGYSVSREKKERFSLILESASTNQTSMYLCASFSGFYNEQFFGPGTRLTVL.

The chain recombines TRBV9 with TRBJ2-2; the match to TRBD1 covers 9 bases. The ends lost 5 bases at V and 2 bases at J; junction bases unmatched: 7. The CDR3 sequence is 16 residues long. Germline CDR1 and CDR2: SGDLS and YYNGEE. The CDR3 sequence is CASSVTTGGNTGELFF. The CDR3 coding sequence is TGTGCCAGCAGTGTAACGACAGGGGGAAACACCGGGGAGCTGTTTTTT.

This clone was seen a single time. The DNA of the CDR3 is TGTGCCAGCAGCTACGGGATATCCTACGAGCAGTACTTC. Its translation: CASSYGISYEQYF. The V gene is TRBV2, the J gene TRBJ2-7, with D perhaps TRBD2 (5 bases). V gave up 6 bases and J gave up 1 base, with 10 bases separating them. The CDR3 runs 13 residues. Germline V CDR1 and CDR2: SNHLY, FYNNEI.

Here the CDR3 DNA reads TGTGCCAGCAGTTTATCCCTCGCAGGGACTGAAGCTTTCTTT. Its translation is CASSLSLAGTEAFF. The chain combines TRBV7-2 with TRBJ1-1, with TRBD1 as a possible D gene (5 bases). Germline loops: CDR1 SGHTA, CDR2 FQGNSA. The CDR3 is 14 residues long. V was pared by 6 bases and J by 5 bases, with 16 bases between.

This clone appeared a single time. The CDR3 region has the DNA TGTGCCAGCACGGGCCGGGGATCGGGCAATGAGCAGTTCTTC. Its protein is CASTGRGSGNEQFF. The chain carries TRBV2 and TRBJ2-1; tentative D call: TRBD2 (5 bases). This CDR3 spans 14 amino acids. The germline V gene has CDR1 SNHLY and CDR2 FYNNEI. The V gene lost 7 bases and the J gene lost 6 bases, with 16 bases spanning the gap.

The chain carries TRBV18 and TRBJ1-3; D is undetermined. Trimming took 6 bases from V and 5 from J, leaving 11 bases between them. CDR3 size: 13 residues. The germline gives CDR1 KGHSH, CDR2 LQKENI. CDR3 bases: TGTGCCAGCTCGCTCCCGGAGAGAAACACCATATATTTT. This translates into CASSLPERNTIYF.

The chain links TRBV6-5 to TRBJ2-2; no clear D gene. This CDR3 region has 14 residues. The V gene's germline CDR1 is MNHEY and CDR2 SVGAGI. The V end was cut by 6 bases, the J end by 4 bases, with 12 bases between. CDR3 region: CASSRLYPTGELFF. Here the CDR3 DNA reads TGTGCCAGCAGCCGACTGTATCCCACCGGGGAGCTGTTTTTT.

The chain has TRBV9 and TRBJ1-1; D not resolved. The germline V and J ends were trimmed by 2 bases and 10 bases, with 18 bases remaining between them. The germline V gene has CDR1 SGDLS and CDR2 YYNGEE. The CDR3 spans 14 residues. DNA of the CDR3: TGTGCCAGCAGCGTTGAGAGAGTCCCCGGTTCAGCTTTCTTT. Protein product: CASSVERVPGSAFF.

The rearrangement joins TRBV4-1 to TRBJ1-4, with TRBD1 as a possible D gene (6 bases). V lost 2 bases to trimming and J lost 5 bases, with 18 bases between them. Germline-derived CDR1 and CDR2 are MGHRA and YSYEKL. The CDR3 extends over 17 amino acids. The chain's CDR3 is CASSQSGAVSPNEKLFF. CDR3 DNA: TGCGCCAGCAGCCAATCAGGGGCGGTTTCCCCAAATGAAAAACTGTTTTTT.

This chain links TRBV11-2 with TRBJ2-7; 11 nucleotides agree with TRBD2. The CDR3 loop spans 16 amino acids. Germline CDR1 is SGHAT and CDR2 is FQNNGV. V lost 5 bases to trimming and J lost 4 bases; unmatched junction nucleotides: 10. The CDR3 loop is CASSHIAGGSPYEQYF. DNA for the CDR3: TGTGCCAGCAGCCATATAGCGGGAGGGTCCCCGTACGAGCAGTACTTC.

This chain uses TRBV5-8 with TRBJ1-5; D unresolved. The germline CDR1 and CDR2 sequences are SGHTS and YDEGEE. This CDR3 is 13 amino acids long. V was trimmed by 6 bases and J by 1 base, leaving 8 bases between them. For the CDR3, the DNA is TGTGCCAGCAATGCCGGGAGCAATCAGCCCCAGCATTTT. Translated, it gives CASNAGSNQPQHF.